This TCR beta chain was observed in a study of blood T cell repertoires in COVID-19. Overall study: Samples taken during acute and convalescent COVID-19 were collected in the United States, Italy and Spain. From T cells, B-cell-depleted T cells, or PBMCs came the material, which was cDNA or gDNA.

With V trimmed by 4 bases and J by 4 bases, 7 bases remained unmatched. Germline V gene lookup returns CDR1 SEHNR and CDR2 FQNEAQ (reference sequence). This CDR3 comprises 15 residues. Authors' processing steps: Nucleated cell number was recorded as an estimate derived from reference gene primer amplification. TCRdb keeps only in-frame clones here, not all; method: immunoSEQ multiplex PCR. V and J calls and clone size are copied from that table; D and trimming were computed from the DNA. The table has some 98,000 clones, around 82% seen once. Sequenced: peripheral blood. The V and J genes are TRBV7-9 and TRBJ1-2; 9 bases map to TRBD1. The sequence derives from a man between 65 and 85 years old with active or convalescent COVID-19. In DNA form, the CDR3 reads TGTGCCAGCAGCTCCAACCCGGGACAGGGCTATGGCTACACCTTC. Translation gives CASSSNPGQGYGYTF.